These T cell receptor beta chains were read from a single sample in a study of OX40 agonist ivuxolimab in advanced cancers. Profiled with immunoSEQ multiplex PCR; TCRdb holds only in-frame clones, not every one. This sample yields 55,000 to 70,000 clones, of which over 75% are seen a single time; 5% to 6.5% belongs to the top ten. This specimen was CD4+ or CD8+ T cells sorted from blood, taken in a trial of the OX40 agonist ivuxolimab. The receptors derive from an adult with an advanced solid tumor such as melanoma, head and neck, liver or kidney cancer. CDR3s include the opening cysteine and the closing phenylalanine or tryptophan. A D gene is named only where the DNA matches it firmly. Clone size, where shown, is once, few, many, or a class for clones that have expanded.

j_gene	v_gene	d_gene	abundance	CDR3aa	CDR3nt
TRBJ1-1	TRBV18	-	-	CASADNGGAFF	TGTGCCAGCGCGGACAATGGCGGAGCTTTCTTT
TRBJ1-3	TRBV7-9	TRBD1	once	CASSFGTGTGNTIYF	TGTGCCAGCAGCTTCGGGACAGGGACTGGAAACACCATATATTTT
TRBJ2-5	TRBV6-5	-	-	CAIGRVQETQYF	TGTGCCATCGGACGGGTACAAGAGACCCAGTACTTC
TRBJ2-7	TRBV5-5	TRBD1	-	CASSSLGQSYEQYF	TGTGCCAGCAGCTCCTTGGGACAGAGCTACGAGCAGTACTTC
TRBJ1-1	TRBV19	-	-	CASSLRVNTEAFF	TGTGCCAGTAGTCTGAGGGTAAACACTGAAGCTTTCTTT
TRBJ1-2	TRBV19	TRBD1	-	CASSDRGQGVMGYGYTF	TGTGCCAGTTCTGACCGGGGACAGGGGGTTATGGGCTATGGCTACACCTTC
TRBJ2-7	TRBV23-1	-	-	CASGADRKFYEQYF	TGCGCCAGCGGGGCCGACCGGAAGTTCTACGAGCAGTACTTC
TRBJ1-6	TRBV28	TRBD1	-	CASRYRGWDNSPLHF	TGTGCCTCTCGATACAGGGGTTGGGATAATTCACCCCTCCACTTT
TRBJ2-7	TRBV19	-	-	CASSRGGPSYEQYF	TGTGCCAGTTCGAGGGGGGGGCCCTCCTACGAGCAGTACTTC
TRBJ2-1	TRBV12-5	-	few	CASGLVPGLGGESRYNEQFF	TGTGCTAGTGGTTTGGTACCGGGGTTGGGGGGCGAAAGTCGCTACAATGAGCAGTTCTTC
TRBJ2-1	TRBV5-4	-	-	CASTLRSGPQLVNEQFF	TGTGCCAGCACCCTCCGATCCGGGCCCCAGTTGGTGAATGAGCAGTTCTTC
TRBJ1-3	TRBV5-1	-	-	CASGAERGNGNTIYF	TGCGCCAGCGGGGCGGAACGGGGGAATGGAAACACCATATATTTT
TRBJ2-1	TRBV7-9	-	-	CASSNQVPLGEQFF	TGTGCCAGCAGCAACCAGGTCCCGCTCGGTGAGCAGTTCTTC
TRBJ2-1	TRBV5-1	-	-	CASSLAGPAYYNEQFF	TGCGCCAGCAGCTTGGCTGGGCCAGCCTACTACAATGAGCAGTTCTTC
TRBJ2-1	TRBV7-2	-	-	CASSTLGVLEEFF	TGTGCCAGCAGCACCCTGGGAGTCTTGGAGGAATTCTTC
TRBJ2-7	TRBV7-9	-	-	CASSQTDTTGQYF	TGTGCCAGCAGCCAGACCGATACTACGGGGCAGTACTTC
TRBJ1-4	TRBV9	-	-	CASSAGVTLEKLFF	TGTGCCAGCAGTGCAGGGGTGACTCTTGAAAAACTGTTTTTT
TRBJ2-7	TRBV4-3	-	once	CASSQDLGGSLGGYEQYF	TGCGCCAGCAGCCAAGATCTCGGGGGCTCCCTGGGGGGCTACGAGCAGTACTTC
TRBJ2-3	TRBV2	-	-	CASTILTTSTDTQYF	TGTGCCAGCACTATCCTGACTACTAGCACAGATACGCAGTATTTT
TRBJ2-2	TRBV2	TRBD2	-	CASSGGAGELFF	TGTGCCAGCAGCGGGGGGGCCGGGGAGCTGTTTTTT
TRBJ2-5	TRBV27	TRBD1	-	CASSWDSRGRETQYF	TGTGCCAGCAGTTGGGACAGCCGGGGCCGGGAGACCCAGTACTTC
TRBJ2-3	TRBV7-8	-	-	CASSLANGVSTDTQYF	TGTGCCAGCAGCTTAGCAAACGGGGTATCCACAGATACGCAGTATTTT
TRBJ2-1	TRBV15	-	once	CATSRVTQATEQFF	TGTGCCACCAGCAGAGTAACCCAGGCCACTGAGCAGTTCTTC
TRBJ1-1	TRBV6-5	TRBD1	-	CASSQQGLEAFF	TGTGCCAGCAGCCAACAGGGGCTTGAAGCTTTCTTT
TRBJ2-3	TRBV7-3	-	-	CASSPGTSTDTQYF	TGTGCCAGCAGCCCCGGGACGAGCACAGATACGCAGTATTTT
TRBJ2-7	TRBV28	TRBD2	-	CAKWRGGTYEQYF	TGTGCCAAATGGCGCGGGGGAACCTACGAGCAGTACTTC
TRBJ2-7	TRBV5-1	-	-	CASSYQETYEQYF	TGCGCCAGCAGCTACCAAGAAACCTACGAGCAGTACTTC
TRBJ2-3	TRBV30	TRBD1	once	CAWRRSGTGGTDTQYF	TGTGCCTGGAGGAGAAGTGGGACAGGGGGCACAGATACGCAGTATTTT
TRBJ1-5	TRBV2	-	-	CASSYGGPQPQHF	TGTGCCAGCAGTTACGGGGGACCTCAGCCCCAGCATTTT
TRBJ2-3	TRBV11-3	-	-	CASSLASDYTDTQYF	TGTGCCAGCAGCTTAGCGTCAGACTACACAGATACGCAGTATTTT
TRBJ1-1	TRBV29-1	TRBD1	-	CSVGQGGAEAFF	TGCAGCGTCGGTCAGGGGGGGGCCGAAGCTTTCTTT
TRBJ1-2	TRBV6-6	-	-	CASSYPAGDGYTF	TGTGCCAGCAGTTACCCCGCAGGAGATGGCTACACCTTC
TRBJ1-2	TRBV9	-	few	CASSVDGYGYTF	TGTGCCAGCAGCGTAGACGGATATGGCTACACCTTC
TRBJ2-5	TRBV5-1	-	-	CASSSDTGAVTQYF	TGCGCCAGCAGCTCGGACACGGGTGCCGTGACCCAGTACTTC
TRBJ1-1	TRBV6-5	-	-	CASSYSGRTEAFF	TGTGCCAGCAGTTACTCAGGTAGGACTGAAGCTTTCTTT
TRBJ1-6	TRBV5-4	-	-	CASSSWTANSPLHF	TGTGCCAGCAGCTCCTGGACAGCTAATTCACCCCTCCACTTT
TRBJ2-2	TRBV10-3	-	-	CAISGRLGGTGELFF	TGTGCCATCAGTGGAAGGCTGGGTGGCACCGGGGAGCTGTTTTTT
TRBJ1-1	TRBV7-9	-	-	CASSLAPGVNTEAFF	TGTGCCAGCAGCTTAGCGCCCGGGGTGAACACTGAAGCTTTCTTT
TRBJ2-1	TRBV9	-	once	CASSVLGYAGEQFF	TGTGCCAGCAGCGTACTGGGCTACGCAGGGGAGCAGTTCTTC
TRBJ2-5	TRBV7-3	-	-	CASSLGGGRETQYF	TGTGCCAGCTCGTTAGGAGGGGGCCGGGAGACCCAGTACTTC
TRBJ2-7	TRBV5-5	-	-	CASSSGTISWEQYF	TGTGCCAGCAGCTCTGGGACCATTTCGTGGGAGCAGTACTTC
TRBJ1-3	TRBV7-2	-	-	CASSLDTGSGNTIYF	TGTGCCAGCAGCTTAGACACAGGGTCGGGAAACACCATATATTTT
TRBJ2-1	TRBV5-1	-	once	CASSLMTDNNEQFF	TGCGCCAGCAGCTTAATGACCGACAACAATGAGCAGTTCTTC
TRBJ2-5	TRBV18	-	few	CASSPPRAAQETQYF	TGTGCCAGCTCACCACCCAGGGCAGCCCAAGAGACCCAGTACTTC
TRBJ1-6	TRBV13	-	-	CASSLAPNSPLHF	TGTGCCAGCAGCTTGGCCCCTAATTCACCCCTCCACTTT
TRBJ1-2	TRBV28	-	-	CASSLRLPVGGYTF	TGTGCCAGCAGTTTACGGCTCCCCGTGGGTGGCTACACCTTC
TRBJ2-3	TRBV18	-	-	CASSPPSLNTDTQYF	TGTGCCAGCTCACCACCCTCCCTAAACACAGATACGCAGTATTTT
TRBJ2-3	TRBV5-1	TRBD2	-	CASSLVSSGRTVTDTQYF	TGCGCCAGCAGCTTGGTGTCTAGCGGGAGGACCGTCACAGATACGCAGTATTTT
TRBJ2-7	TRBV6-1	-	once	CASRDDHSYEQYF	TGTGCCAGCAGGGATGATCACTCCTACGAGCAGTACTTC
TRBJ2-1	TRBV29-1	-	-	CSVGERNEQFF	TGCAGCGTTGGTGAGAGGAATGAGCAGTTCTTC
TRBJ2-6	TRBV18	TRBD1	-	CASSSQGSSSGANVLTF	TGTGCCAGCTCATCACAGGGGTCTAGCTCTGGGGCCAACGTCCTGACTTTC
TRBJ2-7	TRBV28	-	-	CASSLSSSYEQYF	TGTGCCAGCAGTTTATCCAGTTCCTACGAGCAGTACTTC
TRBJ2-7	TRBV9	TRBD1	-	CASSPGQGLGYEQYF	TGTGCCAGCAGCCCGGGACAGGGTTTGGGCTACGAGCAGTACTTC
TRBJ1-5	TRBV4-3	-	-	CASSQDRGQPQHF	TGCGCCAGCAGCCAAGATCGGGGTCAGCCCCAGCATTTT
TRBJ1-1	TRBV19	-	-	CASTPVSQLNTEAFF	TGTGCCAGTACCCCGGTGAGTCAGCTGAACACTGAAGCTTTCTTT